A selection of T cell receptor beta chains follows, all from one sample in a study of beta chain features in type 1 diabetes. Sequencing was performed with immunoSEQ multiplex PCR; in TCRdb, only in-frame clones are kept and a portion is missing. The sample consists of roughly 150,000 clones, approximately 8.1% of them appearing once. Specimen: central memory CD4+ T cells from blood. All receptors come from a woman aged 40-49 years with type 1 diabetes. Both conserved end residues are part of each CDR3. Each record gives: J gene, D gene, clone size, V gene, CDR3 protein, CDR3 DNA. A D gene is named only where the DNA matches it firmly. Some rows mark clone size as missing; the rest say once, few, many or name a class of expanded clone.

>TRBJ2-3|TRBD2|.|TRBV28
CASSPSGSGRDTQYF
TGTGCCAGCAGCCCCAGCGGGAGTGGTAGAGATACGCAGTATTTT
>TRBJ1-1|.|few|TRBV11-1
CASSLSGTSAFF
TGTGCCAGCAGCTTATCTGGGACTTCGGCTTTCTTT
>TRBJ2-7|.|few|TRBV11-2
CASRPTVGNAYEQYF
TGTGCCAGCAGGCCGACAGTAGGAAATGCCTACGAGCAGTACTTC
>TRBJ2-1|TRBD2|few|TRBV30
CAQRLAGTYEQFF
TGTGCCCAGAGGCTAGCGGGAACCTATGAGCAGTTCTTC
>TRBJ2-5|.|few|TRBV20-1
CSARVGETQYF
TGCAGTGCTAGAGTCGGGGAGACCCAGTACTTC
>TRBJ2-5|TRBD2|.|TRBV9
CASSPSSPSGRVETQYF
TGTGCCAGCAGCCCCTCATCCCCTAGCGGGAGAGTAGAGACCCAGTACTTC
>TRBJ2-7|.|.|TRBV7-2
CASSSFGEQYF
TGTGCCAGCAGCTCCTTCGGCGAGCAGTACTTC
>TRBJ1-1|.|few|TRBV28
CASQQTNTEAFF
TGTGCCAGCCAACAGACGAACACTGAAGCTTTCTTT
>TRBJ1-2|.|.|TRBV30
CAWSVELSYGYTF
TGTGCCTGGAGTGTCGAACTAAGCTATGGCTACACCTTC
>TRBJ2-7|TRBD2|.|TRBV19
CASSPLGGGTNSEQYF
TGTGCCAGTAGCCCCCTGGGGGGGGGTACTAACTCCGAGCAGTACTTC
>TRBJ2-7|.|.|TRBV15
CATSRETGSSYEQYF
TGTGCCACCAGCAGAGAAACGGGGAGCTCCTACGAGCAGTACTTC
>TRBJ1-2|TRBD1|few|TRBV9
CASSASGTVHGYTF
TGTGCCAGCAGCGCGTCCGGGACAGTCCATGGCTACACCTTC
>TRBJ1-5|TRBD1|.|TRBV6-1
CASSGGTVSNQPQHF
TGTGCCAGCAGTGGGGGGACAGTTAGCAATCAGCCCCAGCATTTT